This T cell receptor beta chain was identified during a study of T-cell memory formation after mild COVID-19. TCRdb re-derived calls from the 5' RACE reads in MiXCR, one entry per CDR3 protein. The table lists roughly 580,000 distinct CDR3 sequences, around 17% of them singletons. The source of this sequence is an adult woman who had mild COVID-19 (a few samples of this study predate the infection). Cell type and time point are not known. The sequencing sample was made of PBMCs or a T cell subset sorted from them (not recorded which).

In DNA form, the CDR3 reads TGTGCCAGCAGTTTGGTACAGCAAGAGACCCAGTACTTC. Encoded protein: CASSLVQQETQYF. The chain links TRBV6-2 or TRBV6-3 to TRBJ2-5, with D uncertain. The CDR3 sequence is 13 residues long. Trimming shortened V by 4 bases and J by 2 bases, and 8 bases separated the two germline ends. Germline V CDR1 and CDR2: MNHEY, SVGEGT.